The rows below give T cell receptor beta chains drawn from one sample of a study of blood T cell repertoires in COVID-19. Measured with immunoSEQ multiplex PCR; TCRdb has only the in-frame clones, and not every one. In the table there are 200,000 to 300,000 clones, roughly 81% of which are singletons. The sample was peripheral blood. These receptors all come from a man over 45 with acute or convalescent COVID-19. Each CDR3 is given with its conserved first and last residue.

V	CDR3
TRBV9	CASSTRDTVSYNSPLHF
TRBV7-3	CASSLTGVRSPLHF
TRBV28	CASLSSGASGYNEQFF
TRBV6-5	CASSYVGGLGGYTF
TRBV5-1	CASSLYGGTYEQYF
TRBV11-2	CASSSNGLAGVYEQYF
TRBV6-1	CASSGRQLLSSGGYGNTIYF
TRBV20-1	CSASTLPGQGATTEAFF
TRBV7-2	CASSNRQGNTEAFF
TRBV5-4	CASSLGTGSYGYTF
TRBV9	CASSGNSGGRLEQYF
TRBV5-1	CASSLDGLSNTEAFF
TRBV15	CATSTGIGNTIYF
TRBV25-1	CASSRQGWDQPQHF
TRBV6-5	CASSRGTGVNQPQHF
TRBV6-2/TRBV6-3	CASSGRQGSELFF
TRBV14	CASSPGSYEQYF
TRBV19	CASSIWTETINTEAFF
TRBV11-2	CASSLSGTSIYEQYF
TRBV27	CASSLSASSPFYEQYF
TRBV2	CASSATGEGGQPQHF
TRBV27	CASTKTSGASYEQYF
TRBV5-4	CASSDPTGVSYNEQFF
TRBV5-1	CASSYRLGAYYNEQFF
TRBV10-1	CASMQGARQPQHF
TRBV29-1	CSVGGLGTGANEQYF
TRBV23-1	CASSQAQGAEETQYF
TRBV6-1	CASSDGQGAYTEAFF
TRBV14	CASSQRKRLTGGPHQPQHF
TRBV24-1	CATSREFRLDKNIQYF
TRBV5-1	CASSLGRGSGIDRTDTQYF
TRBV5-1	CASSLASGVRYYGYTF
TRBV6-5	CASHSRGNSPLHF
TRBV4-1	CASSQDRYYLRDRGEAFF
TRBV27	CASSLDRRYEQYF
TRBV11-2	CASSLDMNTEAFF
TRBV1	CTSSLTPGTKTGELFF
TRBV7-2	CASSFQATGELFF
TRBV9	CASSSGQGLNTGELFF
TRBV13	CASSLVGQGAYEQYF
TRBV6-6	CASSGGGGVVKNIQYF
TRBV11-1	CASERGGETQYF
TRBV6-5	CASSAGMNTEAFF
TRBV19	CASNTLNEKLFF